This T cell receptor (beta chain) was captured by sequencing in a study of shared clonotypes between healthy human individuals. V gave up 1 base and J gave up 0 bases, with 14 bases separating them. The CDR3 is made up of 16 amino acids. Germline V CDR1 and CDR2: SGHRS, YFSETQ. Assay: immunoSEQ multiplex PCR; the TCRdb copy retains only in-frame clones and omits some. The sample has some 2.4 million clones; approximately 93% are singletons. This sequence originates from a man younger than 35 in good health. Some clones in this sample may be carry-over from other donors' samples. This chain connects TRBV5-1 to TRBJ2-7; D remains ambiguous. Specimen: naive CD4+ T cells from PBMCs. Subset given: CD45RA+ positively selected. CDR3 sequence: CASSLIPDQSSYEQYF. As DNA, the CDR3 is TGCGCCAGCAGCTTGATACCAGACCAGAGCTCCTACGAGCAGTACTTC.